Shown below are 31 T cell receptor beta chains from a single sample sequenced in a study of blood T cell repertoires in COVID-19. Profiling relied on immunoSEQ multiplex PCR, and the TCRdb table lists in-frame clones only, not all of them. The sample records over 600,000 clones, 75% to 90% being singletons. Sequences were obtained from peripheral blood. The receptors originated from a woman between 18 and 29 years old with acute or convalescent COVID-19.

This rearrangement joins TRBV6-1 to TRBJ1-5; D is uncertain. Germline CDR1 MNHNS, CDR2 SASEGT. The CDR3 contains 17 residues. V lost 4 bases, J lost 0 bases, and 16 bases lay in between. CDR3 amino acids: CASSAQRGFYSNQPQHF. CDR3 in DNA: TGTGCCAGCAGTGCTCAACGGGGATTTTATAGCAATCAGCCCCAGCATTTT.

This sequence joins TRBV7-2 and TRBJ2-1; perhaps TRBD2 as D (5 bases). The V end lost 5 bases, the J end lost 1 base, and 18 bases lay between the germline ends. The V gene's germline CDR1 is SGHTA and CDR2 FQGNSA. The CDR3 covers 17 residues. CDR3 sequence reads: CASSLTETGWSYNEQFF. The CDR3 DNA sequence: TGTGCCAGCAGCCTCACAGAGACGGGGTGGTCCTACAATGAGCAGTTCTTC.

This chain uses TRBV27 with TRBJ1-4; 9 bases are a match to TRBD1. There are 16 residues in the CDR3. Trimming cost V 3 bases and J 8 bases; bases outside gene matches: 10. Germline CDR1 and CDR2: MNHEY and SMNVEV (reference sequence). The CDR3 is CASSFFWTGDQEKLFF. The CDR3 nucleotides read TGTGCCAGCAGTTTTTTCTGGACAGGGGATCAGGAAAAACTGTTTTTT.

This clone has only one observation. The J gene is TRBJ2-1, the V gene TRBV5-6; unclear D gene. Germline values: CDR1 SGHDT, CDR2 YYEEEE. This CDR3 contains 15 residues. The V end lost 4 bases, the J end lost 10 bases, and 21 bases lay between the germline ends. This CDR3 is CASSQPSIPPWEQFF. The CDR3 region has the DNA TGTGCCAGCAGCCAACCCAGTATTCCGCCTTGGGAGCAGTTCTTC.

The chain links TRBV5-1 to TRBJ1-3, with unresolved D. With 4 bases removed from V and 0 bases from J, the gap between germline ends came to 17 bases. Germline CDR1 and CDR2: SGHRS and YFSETQ. CDR3 length: 17 amino acids. CDR3 DNA sequence: TGCGCCAGCAGCACTGGACTCAGGAGGAACTCTGGAAACACCATATATTTT. Its translation is CASSTGLRRNSGNTIYF. Variable domain in full (rest from reference TRBV5-1 and TRBJ1-3): KAGVTQTPRYLIKTRGQQVTLSCSPISGHRSVSWYQQTPGQGLQFLFEYFSETQRNKGNFPGRFSGRQFSNSRSEMNVSTLELGDSALYLCASSTGLRRNSGNTIYFGEGSWLTVV.

There are a few counts of this clone. The CDR3: CATTRGIGVGYTF. Here the CDR3 DNA reads TGTGCCACTACGCGGGGGATTGGGGTTGGCTACACCTTC. The chain combines TRBV6-5 with TRBJ1-2; D perhaps matches TRBD1 (5 bases). Trimming removed 10 bases from V and 7 bases from J, with 19 bases in between. This CDR3 is 13 amino acids long. CDR1 and CDR2 from the germline V gene are MNHEY and SVGAGI.

The chain recombines TRBV19 with TRBJ1-5; TRBD1 agrees at 7 bases. The ends lost 3 bases at V and 7 bases at J; junction bases unmatched: 6. From germline, CDR1 is LNHDA and CDR2 SQIVND (reference sequence). The CDR3 loop spans 14 amino acids. The CDR3 DNA reads TGTGCCAGTAGTATCACAGGGGTGGGACAGCCCCAGCATTTT. Translation gives CASSITGVGQPQHF.

The CDR3 reads CASSQKTSSNYGYTF. CDR3 sequence (DNA): TGTGCCAGCAGCCAGAAGACATCTTCGAACTATGGCTACACCTTC. This sequence joins TRBV3-1 (or the pseudogene TRBV3-2) and TRBJ1-2; D remains ambiguous. This CDR3 region has 15 residues. Germline CDR1 and CDR2: LGHDT and YNNKEL (reference sequence). V lost 3 bases to trimming and J lost 2 bases, with 13 bases between them.

The chain uses TRBV2 and TRBJ2-7; TRBD1 matches 7 bases. Germline V CDR1 and CDR2: SNHLY, FYNNEI. The CDR3 is 13 residues long. V gave up 5 bases and J gave up 3 bases; unmatched junction bases: 4. For the CDR3, the DNA is TGTGCCAGCAGTTTGGGACAGCTCTACGAGCAGTACTTC. Translation: CASSLGQLYEQYF.

V gene TRBV24-1 combines with J gene TRBJ2-2, with 7 bases fitting TRBD1. J was trimmed by 4 bases and V by 1 base; bases with no gene match: 8. Germline V CDR1 and CDR2: KGHDR, SFDVKD. The length of the CDR3 is 17 residues. The CDR3 sequence is CATSDFTSGGSTGELFF. CDR3 nucleotide sequence: TGTGCCACCAGTGATTTCACCTCAGGGGGAAGCACCGGGGAGCTGTTTTTT.

This clone has a single count. The chain has TRBV3-1 (or the pseudogene TRBV3-2) and TRBJ1-3, with a weak D call TRBD1 (5 bases). Trimming pared 5 bases from V and 6 bases from J, leaving 11 bases between. The germline V gene encodes CDR1 LGHDT and CDR2 YNNKEL (reference sequence). The CDR3 is made up of 13 amino acids. Here the CDR3 DNA reads TGTGCCAGCAGCTACCCGGACATAAACACCATATATTTT. It codes for CASSYPDINTIYF.

This chain links TRBV19 with TRBJ1-5; D possibly corresponds to TRBD1 (5 bases). The V end was cut by 5 bases, the J end by 5 bases, with 7 bases between. This CDR3 has 12 residues. Germline CDR1 is LNHDA and CDR2 is SQIVND (reference sequence). CDR3: CASSQGDQPQHF. In nucleotides, the CDR3 is TGTGCCAGTAGTCAAGGGGATCAGCCCCAGCATTTT.

V gene TRBV7-9 combines with J gene TRBJ1-2; D is uncertain. The ends were cut back, 1 base at V and 6 bases at J, with 12 bases in the middle. Germline lookup yields CDR1 SEHNR and CDR2 FQNEAQ (reference sequence). CDR3 size: 14 residues. The CDR3 region is CASSLDNWAHGYTF. The CDR3 coding sequence is TGTGCCAGCAGCTTAGATAACTGGGCCCATGGCTACACCTTC. The complete variable domain, with remaining parts taken from reference TRBV7-9 and TRBJ1-2, reads DTGVSQNPRHKITKRGQNVTFRCDPISEHNRLYWYRQTLGQGPEFLTYFQNEAQLEKSRLLSDRFSAERPKGSFSTLEIQRTEQGDSAMYLCASSLDNWAHGYTFGSGTRLTVV.

The chain links TRBV6-5 to TRBJ1-1, with TRBD1 as a possible D gene (5 bases). V was cut by 7 bases and J by 1 base, with 10 bases left in between. Germline V CDR1 and CDR2: MNHEY, SVGAGI. This CDR3 has 13 residues. This CDR3 reads CASTGLWNTEAFF. The CDR3 DNA is TGTGCCAGCACAGGGTTATGGAACACTGAAGCTTTCTTT.

About this clone itself: This sample includes further DNA sequences coding for the same CDR3. V usage is TRBV18 and J usage is TRBJ2-1; TRBD1 is a possible D gene (6 bases). Germline assignment: CDR1 KGHSH and CDR2 LQKENI. The length of the CDR3 is 13 residues. The ends were cut back, 0 bases at V and 6 bases at J, with 6 bases in the middle. The DNA of the CDR3 is TGTGCCAGCTCACCACCAGGGGGCAATGAGCAGTTCTTC. Residues: CASSPPGGNEQFF.

This chain uses TRBV19 with TRBJ1-1; 12 nucleotides align to TRBD1. Germline lookup yields CDR1 LNHDA and CDR2 SQIVND (reference sequence). Germline trimming cut 7 bases from V and 5 bases from J; bases unmatched to any gene: 5. The CDR3 consists of 14 residues. The CDR3, as DNA: TGTGCCAGTAAGGGACAGGGGGCGCTTACTGAAGCTTTCTTT. Translation: CASKGQGALTEAFF.

A note on this clone: The junction shows a germline mismatch at one end, possibly a read error. The DNA for the CDR3 is TGCGGACAGGGAGAGGCCGGGTATGGCTACACCTTC. It specifies CGQGEAGYGYTF. The chain recombines TRBV30 with TRBJ1-2; 8 nucleotides align to TRBD1. CDR1 and CDR2 from the germline V gene are GTSNPN and SVGIG (reference sequence). There are 12 residues in the CDR3.

This chain uses TRBV29-1 with TRBJ1-1, with TRBD1 as a possible D gene (6 bases). Germline-derived CDR1 and CDR2 are SQVTM and ANQGSEA. This CDR3 is built from 14 residues. Trimming left V 4 bases short and J 3 bases short, with 15 bases between. The CDR3 reads CSVVLGGAYTEAFF. DNA of the CDR3: TGCAGCGTTGTGTTAGGGGGGGCCTACACTGAAGCTTTCTTT.

CDR3: CASSVSGQNSGNTIYF. The CDR3 nucleotides read TGTGCCAGCAGCGTCTCAGGACAGAACTCTGGAAACACCATATATTTT. The V and J genes are TRBV9 and TRBJ1-3, with a weak D call TRBD1 (6 bases). CDR3 length: 16 residues. Germline loops: CDR1 SGDLS, CDR2 YYNGEE. Between the trimmed V and J ends, which lost 2 bases and 0 bases, there was a span of 12 bases. Looking up the rest from reference TRBV9 and TRBJ1-3 gives the full variable domain: DSGVTQTPKHLITATGQRVTLRCSPRSGDLSVYWYQQSLDQGLQFLIQYYNGEERAKGNILERFSAQQFPDLHSELNLSSLELGDSALYFCASSVSGQNSGNTIYFGEGSWLTVV.

V usage is TRBV28 and J usage is TRBJ1-4, with 12 bases identical to TRBD1. This CDR3 comprises 16 residues. V shed 4 bases, J shed 4 bases, and the junction held 4 bases outside the gene matches. The germline gives CDR1 MDHEN, CDR2 SYDVKM. As DNA, the CDR3 is TGTGCCAGCAGTTGGGACAGGGGGCGCCGTAATGAAAAACTGTTTTTT. Translating it yields CASSWDRGRRNEKLFF. Looking up the rest from reference TRBV28 and TRBJ1-4 gives the full variable domain: DVKVTQSSRYLVKRTGEKVFLECVQDMDHENMFWYRQDPGLGLRLIYFSYDVKMKEKGDIPEGYSVSREKKERFSLILESASTNQTSMYLCASSWDRGRRNEKLFFGSGTQLSVL.

The chain combines TRBV6-2 or TRBV6-3 with TRBJ1-6; 8 bases are shared with TRBD1. This CDR3 region has 14 residues. Trimming at V came to 6 bases and at J to 10 bases, leaving 8 bases not matched to a gene. The germline gives CDR1 MNHEY, CDR2 SVGEGT. The CDR3 here is CASSRQGTGSPLHF. The CDR3 coding sequence is TGTGCCAGCAGCCGACAGGGGACTGGATCACCCCTCCACTTT.

As for this clone: Within the sample, other DNA sequences also encode this same CDR3. The chain links TRBV18 to TRBJ1-2; 11 nucleotides agree with TRBD1. The CDR3 length is 15 residues. The V segment lost 3 bases and the J segment 3 bases; nucleotides outside the gene matches: 3. Looked up from germline, CDR1 is KGHSH and CDR2 is LQKENI. CDR3 amino acids: CASSPLGQGDYGYTF. The CDR3 nucleotides are TGTGCCAGCTCACCGCTGGGACAGGGGGACTATGGCTACACCTTC.

CDR3 sequence: CASRTGAGELFF. CDR3 sequence (DNA): TGTGCCAGCAGAACAGGGGCCGGGGAGCTGTTTTTT. The genes are TRBV27 and TRBJ2-2; 7 bases map to TRBD1. The CDR3 spans 12 residues. CDR1 is MNHEY and CDR2 is SMNVEV in the germline V gene (reference sequence). V lost 6 bases and J lost 6; bases outside the gene matches: 1.

J is TRBJ1-2 and V is TRBV19; tentatively, D is TRBD1 (5 bases). The CDR3 sequence is 15 residues long. Germline CDR1 LNHDA, CDR2 SQIVND (reference sequence). Trimming stripped 1 base from V and 2 bases from J, with 11 bases between. CDR3 DNA: TGTGCCAGTAGTATAGCCGGCCGGGGGAACTATGGCTACACCTTC. Translated: CASSIAGRGNYGYTF.

This chain connects TRBV5-1 to TRBJ2-2, with 9 positions matching TRBD1. CDR1 SGHRS and CDR2 YFSETQ come from the germline V gene. This CDR3 is 16 amino acids long. The J segment lost 3 bases and the V segment lost 3 bases, leaving 6 bases of the junction unmatched. In DNA form, the CDR3 reads TGCGCCAGCAGCTCACAGGGGGCGGTCGACACCGGGGAGCTGTTTTTT. Translated, it gives CASSSQGAVDTGELFF.

The chain carries TRBV6-5 and TRBJ1-2, with TRBD1 matching 7 bases. Germline V CDR1 and CDR2: MNHEY, SVGAGI. V lost 6 bases, J lost 3 bases, and 1 base stayed unmatched. This CDR3 is 12 amino acids long. The CDR3 bases are TGTGCCAGCAGAGGGACAGACTATGGCTACACCTTC. This translates into CASRGTDYGYTF.

The gene calls are TRBV18 and TRBJ2-7; possibly TRBD2 for D (5 bases). CDR1 is KGHSH and CDR2 is LQKENI in the germline V gene. The germline V and J ends were trimmed by 4 bases and 7 bases, with 23 bases remaining between them. The CDR3 loop spans 16 amino acids. This chain's CDR3 is CASSLSSGILLREQYF. The CDR3 coding sequence is TGTGCCAGCTCACTCTCATCGGGGATCTTATTAAGGGAGCAGTACTTC.

The genes are TRBV6-5 and TRBJ1-6, with D perhaps matching TRBD1 (6 bases). Trimming took 0 bases from V and 7 from J, leaving 10 bases between them. CDR3 length equals 15 residues. The germline V gene encodes CDR1 MNHEY and CDR2 SVGAGI. Here the CDR3 DNA reads TGTGCCAGCAGTTACTCCCAGGGGCAGAATTCACCCCTCCACTTT. Its translation: CASSYSQGQNSPLHF.

The chain links TRBV11-2 to TRBJ1-2; D gene uncertain. The CDR3 is made up of 13 amino acids. Per the germline V gene, CDR1 is SGHAT and CDR2 is FQNNGV. Trimming took off 4 bases at V and 0 bases at J, with 6 bases between the two ends. CDR3 sequence (DNA): TGTGCCAGCAGCTCCTCCCCTAACTATGGCTACACCTTC. Protein product: CASSSSPNYGYTF.

In DNA, the CDR3 is TGTGCGACTGGATGGGGCTCCTCTGGAAACACCATATATTTT. Its translation: CATGWGSSGNTIYF. The chain recombines TRBV19 with TRBJ1-3; tentatively, D is TRBD1 (5 bases). Germline CDR1 reads LNHDA; CDR2 reads SQIVND (reference sequence). This CDR3 spans 14 amino acids.

This chain joins TRBV19 and TRBJ2-3, with 8 bases fitting TRBD1. The germline gives CDR1 LNHDA, CDR2 SQIVND (reference sequence). The junction had 9 bases not matched to a gene; V was cut back by 5 bases and J by 5 bases. There are 15 residues in the CDR3. In DNA, the CDR3 is TGTGCCAGTAGTCGAGCGGACAGGGCAGGAGATACGCAGTATTTT. Translation: CASSRADRAGDTQYF.